The 9 T cell receptor beta chains reported below all come from one sample, sequenced in a study of a mutant IDH1 vaccine in newly diagnosed glioma. These receptors are not linked to any known antigen. Using immunoSEQ multiplex PCR, the repertoire was profiled, and TCRdb retains in-frame clones only, with some absent. The table includes about 48,000 clones, approximately 79% detected once. Specified time point: week 35, safety follow-up. The vaccine gave 300 ug of a 20-mer mutant IDH1 peptide subcutaneously per dose. The material was PBMCs, obtained from a glioma patient whose treatment included an IDH1 peptide vaccine. Source of these receptors: a man aged 40-55 years with glioma.

The V and J genes are TRBV4-1 and TRBJ2-2; 7 positions match TRBD2. The CDR3 spans 14 residues. V dropped 6 bases and J dropped 4; count of bases not matched to a gene: 5. Germline V lookup: CDR1 MGHRA, CDR2 YSYEKL. The CDR3 protein is CASRRLAVTGELFF. The CDR3, as DNA: TGCGCCAGCAGACGTCTAGCGGTCACCGGGGAGCTGTTTTTT.

In this sample, this clone turned up many times. This chain links TRBV7-6 with TRBJ2-4; no clear D gene. With 5 bases removed from V and 8 bases from J, the gap between germline ends came to 13 bases. CDR3 size: 13 residues. Germline V gene data show CDR1 as SGHVS and CDR2 as FNYEAQ. Written as DNA, the CDR3 is TGTGCCAGCAGCCGAGGACGACAAGACATTCAGTACTTC. It translates to CASSRGRQDIQYF.

This clone showed up just a few times. V usage is TRBV7-8 and J usage is TRBJ2-7; no firm D call. CDR1 SGHVS and CDR2 FQNEAQ come from the germline V gene. V shed 5 bases and J shed 2 bases, with 16 bases lying between them. This CDR3 has 15 amino acids. CDR3 protein: CASSNRRTDPYEQYF. In DNA form, the CDR3 reads TGTGCCAGCAGCAACCGACGGACGGATCCCTACGAGCAGTACTTC.

The chain is built from TRBV4-1 and TRBJ2-7; D is undetermined. The CDR3 contains 16 residues. V gave up 0 bases and J gave up 6 bases, with 18 bases separating them. Per germline, CDR1 MGHRA and CDR2 YSYEKL. In DNA form, the CDR3 reads TGCGCCAGCAGCCAAGATCGCTACCAAATTGCCCCCGAGCAGTACTTC. Amino acid sequence: CASSQDRYQIAPEQYF.

The rearrangement joins TRBV30 to TRBJ1-2; D ambiguous. Per the germline V gene, CDR1 is GTSNPN and CDR2 is SVGIG (reference sequence). CDR3 length: 12 amino acids. CDR3 sequence: CGSIYFRYGYTF. CDR3 in DNA: TGTGGCTCCATCTACTTCCGCTATGGCTACACCTTC.

Only a few counts were recorded for this clone. The chain has TRBV5-4 and TRBJ1-1; D gene unclear. Germline CDR1 is SGHNT and CDR2 is YYREEE (reference sequence). The CDR3 covers 14 residues. V lost 1 base, J lost 4 bases, and 11 bases lay in between. The CDR3: CASSLTAPVTEAFF. The CDR3, as DNA: TGTGCCAGCAGCTTGACAGCCCCGGTCACTGAAGCTTTCTTT.

This chain joins TRBV6-6 and TRBJ2-2; 10 nucleotides line up with TRBD2. CDR3 length: 16 amino acids. The germline CDR1 and CDR2 sequences are MNHNY and SVGAGI (reference sequence). V shed 6 bases and J 6 bases; nucleotides not matched to a gene: 10. This chain's CDR3 is CASSQERAGGPGELFF. CDR3 in DNA: TGTGCCAGCAGCCAAGAGCGAGCGGGGGGGCCCGGGGAGCTGTTTTTT.

A few counts support this clone. The chain uses TRBV6-1 and TRBJ1-1; 8 bases map to TRBD1. The V gene end was trimmed by 9 bases and the J gene end by 6 bases; junction bases not matched to a gene: 6. From germline, CDR1 is MNHNS and CDR2 SASEGT. There are 12 residues in the CDR3. Here the CDR3 DNA reads TGTGCCAGTGGGGACAGGTGGGCTGAAGCTTTCTTT. Amino acids: CASGDRWAEAFF.

The V and J genes are TRBV5-1 and TRBJ2-5; 8 bases match TRBD2. This CDR3 is built from 15 residues. The V and J ends lost 0 bases and 2 bases, in that order; junction bases with no gene match: 3. Germline-derived CDR1 and CDR2 are SGHRS and YFSETQ. The CDR3 DNA reads as TGCGCCAGCAGCTTGGGCGGGGGGCCTCAAGAGACCCAGTACTTC. Translation: CASSLGGGPQETQYF.